These 17 T cell receptor beta chains were sequenced from one sample in a study of early T cells in non-severe SARS-CoV-2 infection. TCRdb reprocessed the 5' RACE reads via MiXCR and lists one record per CDR3 protein. This sample has around 94,000 distinct CDR3 sequences, with approximately 14% found just once. Sequencing was carried out using whole blood. The receptors originated from an adult who was a healthcare worker with PCR-confirmed SARS-CoV-2 infection or an uninfected control (not recorded which).

The chain joins TRBV20-1 to TRBJ2-2, with D tentatively TRBD2 (6 bases). The V end was cut by 0 bases, the J end by 2 bases, with 7 bases between. CDR3 length: 14 amino acids. CDR1 DFQATT and CDR2 SNEGSKA come from the germline V gene (reference sequence). The chain's CDR3 is CSARERGNTGELFF. The DNA for the CDR3 is TGCAGTGCTAGAGAGCGGGGAAACACCGGGGAGCTGTTTTTT.

Only a few counts were recorded for this clonotype. The chain is built from TRBV9 and TRBJ2-7; D is uncertain. The CDR3 contains 13 residues. CDR1 is SGDLS and CDR2 is YYNGEE in the germline V gene. V shed 2 bases and J shed 0 bases, with 6 bases lying between them. The CDR3 region has the DNA TGTGCCAGCAGCGTCAGTCCCTCCTACGAGCAGTACTTC. It translates to CASSVSPSYEQYF.

This clonotype showed up many times. This chain joins TRBV12-3 or TRBV12-4 and TRBJ2-7, with D possibly being TRBD1 or TRBD2 (7 bases each). V was trimmed by 3 bases and J by 5 bases, leaving 17 bases between them. This CDR3 has 15 residues. The CDR3 is CASSFSGGGGHEQYF. The CDR3 coding sequence is TGTGCCAGCAGTTTCTCAGGGGGAGGGGGGCACGAGCAGTACTTC.

The sample holds many counts of this clonotype. The CDR3 DNA sequence: TGTGCCAGCAGTTTAAGCCCACACGGAAACACCATATATTTT. Its translation: CASSLSPHGNTIYF. The V gene is TRBV28, the J gene TRBJ1-3; D uncertain. Trimming removed 2 bases from V and 4 bases from J, with 9 bases in between. This CDR3 region has 14 residues. Germline V gene sequence: CDR1 MDHEN, CDR2 SYDVKM.

This clonotype was picked up many times. This chain uses TRBV20-1 with TRBJ2-7; D perhaps matches TRBD1 (6 bases). Germline V gene sequence: CDR1 DFQATT, CDR2 SNEGSKA (reference sequence). The CDR3 is 13 residues long. V was shortened by 5 bases and J by 1 base, with 12 bases between the two germline ends. CDR3 bases: TGCAGTGCTGATCCGGGACATTCCTACGAGCAGTACTTC. It is translated as CSADPGHSYEQYF.

At least ten counts were recorded for this clonotype. The chain combines TRBV3-1 with TRBJ2-6; maybe TRBD2 (6 bases). This CDR3 spans 17 amino acids. Trimming cost V 4 bases and J 0 bases, with 13 bases left between them. Germline V gene sequence: CDR1 LGHDT, CDR2 YNNKEL (reference sequence). This CDR3 is CASSREVIISGANVLTF. CDR3 DNA sequence: TGTGCCAGCAGCCGGGAGGTAATCATCTCTGGGGCCAACGTCCTGACTTTC.

This chain uses TRBV9 with TRBJ2-1, with TRBD2 matching over 12 bases. Trimming at V came to 8 bases and at J to 10 bases, leaving 10 bases not matched to a gene. The germline CDR1 and CDR2 sequences are SGDLS and YYNGEE. The CDR3 is 14 residues long. In DNA form, the CDR3 reads TGTGCCAGGAGCCCGGGACTAGCGGGTGGCGAGCAGTTCTTC. Amino acid sequence: CARSPGLAGGEQFF.

The chain has TRBV5-1 and TRBJ1-1, with D possibly being TRBD1 (6 bases). The germline V and J ends were trimmed by 0 bases and 0 bases, with 12 bases remaining between them. CDR1 is SGHRS, CDR2 YFSETQ, per germline. This CDR3 spans 16 amino acids. The CDR3, as DNA: TGCGCCAGCAGCTTGGAGGGGGGTATCATGAACACTGAAGCTTTCTTT. It yields the protein CASSLEGGIMNTEAFF.

This clonotype was seen more than once but under ten times. The chain carries TRBV3-1 and TRBJ2-6; D not resolved. Trimming shortened V by 1 base and J by 2 bases, and 6 bases separated the two germline ends. Per germline, CDR1 LGHDT and CDR2 YNNKEL (reference sequence). This CDR3 spans 15 amino acids. The CDR3 DNA reads TGTGCCAGCAGCCAAGTGGGTACTGGGGCCAACGTCCTGACTTTC. Translation: CASSQVGTGANVLTF.

This clonotype was seen just once. V gene TRBV12-3 or TRBV12-4 combines with J gene TRBJ2-7, with no clear D. There are 13 residues in the CDR3. With 7 bases removed from V and 5 bases from J, the gap between germline ends came to 15 bases. The CDR3 DNA reads as TGTGCCAGCAATGAGCGACTTTTAGACGAGCAGTACTTC. Protein sequence: CASNERLLDEQYF.

This clonotype was picked up a small number of times. The chain uses TRBV11-2 and TRBJ2-5; no definite D call. The CDR3 consists of 13 residues. V was pared by 3 bases and J by 2 bases, with 7 bases between. Germline CDR1 and CDR2: SGHAT and FQNNGV. The CDR3 DNA sequence: TGTGCCAGCAGCTTTCATATTCAAGAGACCCAGTACTTC. Protein: CASSFHIQETQYF. The entire variable domain, with the rest obtained from reference TRBV11-2 and TRBJ2-5, is as follows: EAGVAQSPRYKIIEKRQSVAFWCNPISGHATLYWYQQILGQGPKLLIQFQNNGVVDDSQLPKDRFSAERLKGVDSTLKIQPAKLEDSAVYLCASSFHIQETQYFGPGTRLLVL.

The chain uses TRBV6-1 and TRBJ2-3; the match to TRBD2 covers 14 bases. The length of the CDR3 is 20 residues. Unmatched junction bases numbered 17, after V lost 4 bases and J lost 5 bases. Germline V gene data show CDR1 as MNHNS and CDR2 as SASEGT. The CDR3 bases are TGTGCCAGCAGTGGATTAGTTTCCGGGACTAGCGGGAGAATGGTAGATACGCAGTATTTT. Protein product: CASSGLVSGTSGRMVDTQYF.

V and J are TRBV9 and TRBJ1-1; D remains ambiguous. CDR1 and CDR2 (germline): SGDLS, YYNGEE. CDR3 length equals 15 residues. Trimming cost V 2 bases and J 0 bases, with 11 bases left between them. The CDR3 sequence: CASSVGYFMNTEAFF. CDR3 DNA sequence: TGTGCCAGCAGCGTGGGCTACTTCATGAACACTGAAGCTTTCTTT.

The rearrangement uses TRBV6-1 and TRBJ2-1; D gene uncertain. The V end was cut by 5 bases, the J end by 9 bases, with 17 bases between. The CDR3 consists of 14 residues. Per germline, CDR1 MNHNS and CDR2 SASEGT. This CDR3 is CASSNLDRFGEQFF. For the CDR3, the DNA is TGTGCCAGCAGTAATCTAGATCGGTTCGGTGAGCAGTTCTTC.

As for this clonotype: A read error may explain this, as a much larger clone is one base away. This chain joins TRBV11-2 and TRBJ2-5, with TRBD2 matching 10 bases. The CDR3 extends over 15 amino acids. The ends lost 3 bases at V and 7 bases at J; junction bases unmatched: 8. Per the germline V gene, CDR1 is SGHAT and CDR2 is FQNNGV. CDR3 bases: TGTGCCAGCAGCTTCCTAGCGGGAGACCTCTGGACCCAGTACTTC. Translation gives CASSFLAGDLWTQYF.

This clonotype turned up a few times. The junction departs from the called germline gene at one end, perhaps through a read error. DNA for the CDR3: TGTGCCAGCAGGTTGGACTCCTACAATGAGCAGTTCTTC. Translated: CASRLDSYNEQFF. The gene calls are TRBV5-4 and TRBJ2-1; D is ambiguous. Germline assignment: CDR1 SGHNT and CDR2 YYREEE (reference sequence). The CDR3 contains 13 residues. The complete variable domain, with remaining parts taken from reference TRBV5-4 and TRBJ2-1, reads ETGVTQSPTHLIKTRGQQVTLRCSSQSGHNTVSWYQQALGQGPQFIFQYYREEENGRGNFPPRFSGLQFPNYSSELNVNALELDDSALYLCASRLDSYNEQFFGPGTRLTVL.

This clonotype was recorded a few times. The chain couples TRBV4-1 to TRBJ2-5, with TRBD2 identical over 10 bases. The CDR3 runs 14 residues. The V and J ends lost 2 bases and 4 bases, in that order; junction bases with no gene match: 1. Germline V gene lookup returns CDR1 MGHRA and CDR2 YSYEKL. CDR3 sequence (DNA): TGCGCCAGCAGCCAACTAGCGGGAGCAGAGACCCAGTACTTC. This codes for CASSQLAGAETQYF.